A single sample is the source of the 5 T cell receptor beta chains below, sequenced in a study of T cells in Graves' hyperthyroidism and ophthalmopathy. RNA transcripts gave rise to amplified TCR beta CDR3 regions. Carried out on the TCR CDR3, a first-round RT-PCR used the HTBI primer set. A single record per CDR3 protein comes from TCRdb applying MiXCR to the multiplex PCR reads. The table lists fewer than 750,000 distinct CDR3 sequences, roughly 14% of them singletons, with about an eighth in the top ten. The sequencing sample was made of blood. Receptors were obtained from a woman aged 50 to 60 with Graves' ophthalmopathy.

In the case of this clonotype: A much larger clone lies one base from this, so it may be a read error. This chain joins TRBV12-3 or TRBV12-4 and TRBJ1-1, with TRBD1 matching 8 bases. The ends lost 6 bases at V and 3 bases at J; junction bases unmatched: 21. This CDR3 has 19 amino acids. The CDR3 DNA is TGTGCCAGCAGAAAACGGACAGGGAAAAAGTTGGACCAGGACACTGAAGCTTTCTTT. Translation gives CASRKRTGKKLDQDTEAFF.

This clonotype was seen more than once but under ten times. The chain joins TRBV6-2 or TRBV6-3 to TRBJ2-1; a weak D match, TRBD2 (6 bases). Germline lookup yields CDR1 MNHEY and CDR2 SVGEGT. V shed 6 bases and J shed 4 bases, with 19 bases lying between them. This CDR3 comprises 16 residues. In DNA, the CDR3 is TGTGCCAGCAGCCACTATGGGGCTAGCGTGTACAATGAGCAGTTCTTC. Translated, it gives CASSHYGASVYNEQFF.

This clonotype came up a few times. This chain joins TRBV6-2 or TRBV6-3 and TRBJ2-5, with TRBD1 matching 9 bases. With V trimmed by 6 bases and J by 5 bases, 7 bases remained unmatched. This CDR3 comprises 14 residues. CDR1 and CDR2 (germline): MNHEY, SVGEGT. The CDR3 sequence is CASRPDRGWETQYF. For the CDR3, the DNA is TGTGCCAGCAGACCCGACAGGGGGTGGGAGACCCAGTACTTC.

This clonotype has ten or more counts. CDR3 DNA sequence: TGTGCCAGCAGTTTAGGCGGGACTAGCGGGAGTTTTTCCGGGGAGCTGTTTTTT. This sequence encodes CASSLGGTSGSFSGELFF. The chain combines TRBV27 with TRBJ2-2; 14 bases align to TRBD2. Germline V gene lookup returns CDR1 MNHEY and CDR2 SMNVEV (reference sequence). With V trimmed by 2 bases and J by 6 bases, 8 bases remained unmatched. The CDR3 is made up of 18 amino acids.

This clonotype was seen a few times. V and J are TRBV10-3 and TRBJ2-6; no clear D gene. Trimming shortened V by 10 bases and J by 2 bases, and 12 bases separated the two germline ends. The germline CDR1 and CDR2 sequences are ENHRY and SYGVKD. CDR3 length: 14 amino acids. The CDR3 DNA is TGTGCCAGCGTCGTGGGCGCTGGGGCCAACGTCCTGACTTTC. It translates to CASVVGAGANVLTF.